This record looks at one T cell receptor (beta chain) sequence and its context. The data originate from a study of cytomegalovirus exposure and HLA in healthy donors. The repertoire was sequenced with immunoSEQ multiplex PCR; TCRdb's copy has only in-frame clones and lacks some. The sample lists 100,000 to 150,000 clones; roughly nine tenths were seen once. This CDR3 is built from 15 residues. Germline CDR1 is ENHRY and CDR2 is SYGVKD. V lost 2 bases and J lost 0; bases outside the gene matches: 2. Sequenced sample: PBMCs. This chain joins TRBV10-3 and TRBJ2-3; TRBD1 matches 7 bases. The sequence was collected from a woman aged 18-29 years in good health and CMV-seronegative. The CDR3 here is CAISEQQGSTDTQYF. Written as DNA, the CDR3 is TGTGCCATCAGTGAGCAACAGGGGAGCACAGATACGCAGTATTTT.